This T cell receptor beta chain originates from a study of identifying expanded T cells in peripheral blood. The table lists this clone with a count of one. The CDR3 covers 13 residues. Germline V lookup: CDR1 SGHRS, CDR2 YFSETQ. Trimming took 6 bases from V and 8 from J; bases not matched to a gene: 9. TCRdb keeps only in-frame clones here, not all; method: immunoSEQ multiplex PCR. The sample lists about 100,000 clones; 80% to 90% were seen once. Healthy donors had no documented immune events, such as infections, while sampled. The sequence came from a person aged 18 to 70 in good health. V gene TRBV5-1 combines with J gene TRBJ2-3; 7 nucleotides agree with TRBD2. Sequences were obtained from blood. CDR3 in amino acids: CASIRTGGSTQYF. The CDR3 DNA sequence: TGCGCCAGCATCCGTACCGGCGGGAGTACGCAGTATTTT.